These 30 T cell receptor beta chains were sequenced from one sample in a study of read filtering for tumor transcriptome and immune sequencing. From 300 to 450 ng of RNA, a library with molecular barcoded alpha/delta and beta/gamma adaptors was made. TCRdb processed the reads anew with MiXCR; each CDR3 protein has one entry. This table holds 75,000 to 95,000 distinct CDR3 sequences, 10% to 15% found once. Sequenced material: a population of CD138-negative cells sorted from bone marrow. These receptors all come from a donor at least 40 years old with multiple myeloma.

This clonotype was recorded a few times. This chain joins TRBV10-3 and TRBJ2-3; TRBD2 might be the D (7 bases). Germline CDR1 reads ENHRY; CDR2 reads SYGVKD. V lost 6 bases to trimming and J lost 9 bases, with 22 bases between them. This CDR3 has 15 amino acids. The CDR3 protein is CAIRGTAEGGRTQYF. As DNA, the CDR3 is TGTGCCATCAGAGGGACTGCTGAGGGGGGGAGGACGCAGTATTTT.

This chain connects TRBV29-1 to TRBJ2-2, with TRBD1 matching 7 bases. In germline, CDR1 is SQVTM, CDR2 ANQGSEA. Trimming cost V 5 bases and J 1 base; bases outside gene matches: 7. The CDR3 runs to 15 residues. CDR3 nucleotide sequence: TGCAGCGTTCAGCCAGGGGGTCGGAACACCGGGGAGCTGTTTTTT. It yields the protein CSVQPGGRNTGELFF.

The chain is built from TRBV12-3 or TRBV12-4 and TRBJ1-1; D might be TRBD1 (5 bases). V was pared by 3 bases and J by 1 base, with 6 bases between. The CDR3 length is 13 residues. The CDR3 region has the DNA TGTGCCAGCAGTTTTGGGGCGAACACTGAAGCTTTCTTT. It codes for CASSFGANTEAFF.

This clonotype showed up many times. The genes are TRBV12-3 or TRBV12-4 and TRBJ2-5, with D possibly being TRBD1 or TRBD2 (5 bases each). The CDR3 consists of 14 residues. V lost 5 bases and J 5 bases, leaving 15 bases between the germline ends. CDR3 loop: CASSPGTALETQYF. The DNA for the CDR3 is TGTGCCAGCAGTCCAGGGACGGCCCTCGAGACCCAGTACTTC.

As to this clonotype: A read error is possible here, since a much larger clone lies one base away. The chain links TRBV6-5 to TRBJ1-5; D call uncertain. Trimming took off 0 bases at V and 0 bases at J, with 6 bases between the two ends. This CDR3 is 15 amino acids long. CDR1 and CDR2 from the germline V gene are MNHEY and SVGAGI. The CDR3 DNA reads TGTGCCAGCAGTTACTCTGGAAGTAGCAATCAGCCCCAGCATTTT. This translates into CASSYSGSSNQPQHF.

This clonotype came up many times. The rearrangement joins TRBV11-2 to TRBJ2-5, with 7 positions matching TRBD1. The V gene end was trimmed by 0 bases and the J gene end by 4 bases; junction bases not matched to a gene: 11. Germline V gene sequence: CDR1 SGHAT, CDR2 FQNNGV. This CDR3 has 17 amino acids. The CDR3, as DNA: TGTGCCAGCAGCTTAGATCGGGTGACAGGGAAGCGAGAGACCCAGTACTTC. It encodes CASSLDRVTGKRETQYF.

This clonotype was picked up many times. V is TRBV29-1 and J is TRBJ1-5, with D unresolved. Trimming pared 4 bases from V and 3 bases from J, leaving 13 bases between. Germline loops: CDR1 SQVTM, CDR2 ANQGSEA. This CDR3 spans 14 amino acids. As DNA, the CDR3 is TGCAGCGTTGTTGCAGGCGCCTCCAATCAGCCCCAGCATTTT. It translates to CSVVAGASNQPQHF.

Note on this clonotype: One end of the junction is discordant with germline, which a read error may explain. This sequence joins TRBV5-1 and TRBJ2-1; 7 nucleotides match TRBD1. This CDR3 has 13 residues. Germline assignment: CDR1 SGHRS and CDR2 YFSETQ. DNA of the CDR3: TGCGCCAGCAGCCTCGGACAGGACAATGAGCAGTCCTTC. Residues: CASSLGQDNEQSF.

This clonotype was observed many times. This chain connects TRBV12-3 or TRBV12-4 to TRBJ1-5, with D perhaps TRBD1 (6 bases). Deletions cut 3 bases from V and 5 bases from J, with 8 bases between. The CDR3 consists of 13 residues. CDR3 residues: CASSFEGDQPQHF. CDR3 bases: TGTGCCAGCAGTTTCGAGGGGGATCAGCCCCAGCATTTT.

This clonotype was counted many times. The V and J genes are TRBV29-1 and TRBJ1-5, with D possibly being TRBD1 (6 bases). The CDR3 length is 13 residues. CDR1 and CDR2 from the germline V gene are SQVTM and ANQGSEA. Trimming left V 7 bases short and J 5 bases short, with 15 bases between. CDR3 in DNA: TGCAGCGCGGCCGGGACACCAGATCAGCCCCAGCATTTT. It encodes CSAAGTPDQPQHF.

This clonotype showed up many times. This chain connects TRBV28 to TRBJ1-5; D unresolved. V dropped 10 bases and J dropped 2 bases, with 12 bases sitting between them. The CDR3 consists of 13 residues. Germline CDR1 and CDR2: MDHEN and SYDVKM. The CDR3 DNA reads as TGTGCCATTGGCGGACGGGGCAATCAGCCCCAGCATTTT. It codes for CAIGGRGNQPQHF.

This clonotype appeared many times. The chain uses TRBV20-1 and TRBJ2-1; TRBD2 aligns across 11 bases. CDR3 length: 14 amino acids. V gave up 7 bases and J gave up 5 bases; unmatched junction bases: 7. Per germline, CDR1 DFQATT and CDR2 SNEGSKA (reference sequence). CDR3 region: CSVPGLAVNNEQFF. The DNA for the CDR3 is TGCAGTGTTCCGGGACTAGCGGTTAACAATGAGCAGTTCTTC.

The table lists this clonotype with many counts. The rearrangement joins TRBV5-1 to TRBJ1-5, with 7 bases fitting TRBD1. This CDR3 has 15 amino acids. Germline CDR1 and CDR2: SGHRS and YFSETQ. Trimming took 4 bases from V and 1 from J; bases not matched to a gene: 5. CDR3 amino acids: CASSASTGSNQPQHF. In nucleotides, the CDR3 is TGCGCCAGCAGCGCCTCGACAGGGAGCAATCAGCCCCAGCATTTT.

Many counts were recorded for this clonotype. The chain carries TRBV6-2 or TRBV6-3 and TRBJ1-1, with D perhaps matching TRBD1 (6 bases). CDR3 size: 15 residues. Trimming removed 7 bases from V and 3 bases from J, with 18 bases in between. Germline V lookup: CDR1 MNHEY, CDR2 SVGEGT. The CDR3 here is CASTAGARGDTEAFF. In nucleotides, the CDR3 is TGTGCCAGCACCGCAGGGGCCCGGGGCGACACTGAAGCTTTCTTT.

This sequence joins TRBV6-5 and TRBJ1-2, with TRBD1 matching 9 bases. Per the germline V gene, CDR1 is MNHEY and CDR2 is SVGAGI. The trim removed 0 bases at V and 4 bases at J, leaving 6 bases unmatched. The CDR3 contains 16 residues. The CDR3 sequence is CASSYSGQGLGYGYTF. CDR3 nucleotide sequence: TGTGCCAGCAGTTACTCGGGACAGGGCCTAGGCTATGGCTACACCTTC.

This clonotype was counted between two and nine times. A read error is possible here, since a much larger clone lies one base away. V usage is TRBV5-1 and J usage is TRBJ1-1, with D tentatively TRBD1 (5 bases). Germline V CDR1 and CDR2: SGHRS, YFSETQ. This CDR3 comprises 14 residues. V was trimmed by 4 bases and J by 4 bases, leaving 14 bases between them. CDR3 region: CASSLAGLGTEAFF. The CDR3 DNA sequence: TGCGCCAGCAGCCTGGCAGGGTTGGGCACTGAAGCTTTCTTT.

At least ten counts were recorded for this clonotype. CDR3 amino acids: CASSSPQGQTEAFF. CDR3 DNA sequence: TGTGCCAGCAGCTCCCCCCAGGGGCAAACTGAAGCTTTCTTT. The chain couples TRBV28 to TRBJ1-1; D might be TRBD1 (6 bases). Trimming left V 6 bases short and J 5 bases short, with 16 bases between. Germline V lookup: CDR1 MDHEN, CDR2 SYDVKM. CDR3 length: 14 residues.

In this sample, this clonotype turned up many times. The chain employs TRBV12-3 or TRBV12-4 and TRBJ2-1; the match to TRBD1 covers 11 bases. The CDR3 has 14 residues. J lost 13 bases, V lost 6 bases, and 11 bases had no gene match. The CDR3 here is CASRWTGTGGEQFF. The CDR3 nucleotides read TGTGCCAGCAGGTGGACCGGGACAGGGGGAGAACAGTTCTTC.

The table lists this clonotype with a few counts. Sequence at one end of the junction differs from germline and may be a read error. V usage is TRBV18 and J usage is TRBJ1-6; D uncertain. Germline V CDR1 and CDR2: KGHSH, LQKENI. The CDR3 runs to 13 residues. The CDR3 DNA reads TGTGACAGCTTCGGGGAAATGGATTCACCCCTCCACTTT. Protein: CDSFGEMDSPLHF.

This clonotype was observed at least ten times. This chain uses TRBV10-3 with TRBJ2-6, with D maybe TRBD1 (5 bases). The V end was cut by 11 bases, the J end by 2 bases, with 19 bases between. The CDR3 runs to 16 residues. Germline V gives CDR1 ENHRY, CDR2 SYGVKD. The CDR3 bases are TGTGCCGTAGCCTTCCAGGGATTGGCTGGGGCCAACGTCCTGACTTTC. This codes for CAVAFQGLAGANVLTF.

In its sample, this clonotype was seen many times. J is TRBJ2-2 and V is TRBV5-1; 9 bases line up with TRBD1. Trimming cost V 0 bases and J 6 bases; bases outside gene matches: 6. The CDR3 is 16 residues long. Germline V CDR1 and CDR2: SGHRS, YFSETQ. The CDR3 protein is CASSLGTGETSGELFF. In DNA, the CDR3 is TGCGCCAGCAGCTTGGGGACAGGGGAAACTTCCGGGGAGCTGTTTTTT.

This clonotype was seen at least ten times. The chain couples TRBV30 to TRBJ2-5; no definite D call. V was shortened by 4 bases and J by 8 bases, with 20 bases between the two germline ends. CDR3 size: 14 residues. CDR1 and CDR2 (germline): GTSNPN, SVGIG (reference sequence). CDR3 amino acids: CAWKQFSNTLTQYF. CDR3 DNA sequence: TGTGCCTGGAAGCAATTTTCAAATACCTTAACCCAGTACTTC. The full variable domain, completed using reference TRBV30 and TRBJ2-5, is SQTIHQWPATLVQPVGSPLSLECTVEGTSNPNLYWYRQAAGRGLQLLFYSVGIGQISSEVPQNLSASRPQDRQFILSSKKLLLSDSGFYLCAWKQFSNTLTQYFGPGTRLLVL.

Details on this clonotype: A read error may account for a junction end that differs from germline. The chain is built from TRBV2 and TRBJ2-7, with D possibly being TRBD2 (6 bases). Germline V gene lookup returns CDR1 SNHLY and CDR2 FYNNEI. The length of the CDR3 is 13 residues. The CDR3 DNA sequence: TGCGCCAGCCGGGGGACTTTTTCCTACGAGCAGTACTTC. As protein: CASRGTFSYEQYF.

As regards this clonotype: A read error is possible here, since a much larger clone lies one base away. The chain has TRBV5-1 and TRBJ2-6; D not certain. The CDR3 consists of 17 residues. The germline V gene encodes CDR1 SGHRS and CDR2 YFSETQ. CDR3 sequence (DNA): TGCGCCAGCAGCTTGGCCGCCCAAGCCTCTGGGACCAACGTCCTGACTTTC. Its translation is CASSLAAQASGTNVLTF.

This clonotype was seen repeatedly, ten times or more. The rearrangement uses TRBV5-1 and TRBJ1-1; 8 bases align to TRBD1. J lost 1 base, V lost 4 bases, and 6 bases had no gene match. The CDR3 is made up of 15 amino acids. Germline assignment: CDR1 SGHRS and CDR2 YFSETQ. CDR3 bases: TGCGCCAGCAGCGCGCCCGGGACAGGGAACACTGAAGCTTTCTTT. This sequence encodes CASSAPGTGNTEAFF. Looking up the rest from reference TRBV5-1 and TRBJ1-1 gives the full variable domain: KAGVTQTPRYLIKTRGQQVTLSCSPISGHRSVSWYQQTPGQGLQFLFEYFSETQRNKGNFPGRFSGRQFSNSRSEMNVSTLELGDSALYLCASSAPGTGNTEAFFGQGTRLTVV.

The gene calls are TRBV7-9 and TRBJ2-3, with TRBD2 identical over 13 bases. Looked up from germline, CDR1 is SEHNR and CDR2 is FQNEAQ (reference sequence). J was trimmed by 6 bases and V by 1 base; bases with no gene match: 4. The CDR3 has 16 amino acids. In nucleotides, the CDR3 is TGTGCCAGCAGCTTAGAAGGACTAGCGGGAGCCGATACGCAGTATTTT. The encoded protein is CASSLEGLAGADTQYF.

This clonotype was counted at least ten times. J is TRBJ2-7 and V is TRBV30; D unresolved. Between the trimmed V and J ends, which lost 3 bases and 6 bases, there was a span of 9 bases. Germline V gene data show CDR1 as GTSNPN and CDR2 as SVGIG (reference sequence). The CDR3 consists of 11 residues. The CDR3 is CAWREVAEQYF. CDR3 in DNA: TGTGCCTGGAGAGAGGTAGCCGAGCAGTACTTC.

This clonotype was seen at least ten times. The J gene is TRBJ2-3, the V gene TRBV12-3 or TRBV12-4; 8 nucleotides agree with TRBD1. The CDR3 runs to 14 residues. V dropped 5 bases and J dropped 3; count of bases not matched to a gene: 4. The CDR3 is CASSKRDRTDTQYF. In DNA, the CDR3 is TGTGCCAGCAGTAAACGGGACAGGACAGATACGCAGTATTTT.

This clonotype was counted at least ten times. The chain combines TRBV28 with TRBJ2-6; 10 nucleotides match TRBD1. V lost 10 bases and J lost 4; bases outside the gene matches: 10. Germline V gene data show CDR1 as MDHEN and CDR2 as SYDVKM. CDR3 size: 16 residues. This chain's CDR3 is CATLRQGASGANVLTF. The DNA for the CDR3 is TGTGCCACCCTCAGACAGGGGGCATCGGGGGCCAACGTCCTGACTTTC.

This clonotype was detected many times. The V and J genes are TRBV2 and TRBJ2-7; a possible D gene is TRBD1 (6 bases). Deletions cut 3 bases from V and 4 bases from J, with 13 bases between. The CDR3 extends over 14 amino acids. Per the germline V gene, CDR1 is SNHLY and CDR2 is FYNNEI. The CDR3: CASSDQGSIYEQYF. CDR3 sequence (DNA): TGTGCCAGCAGTGACCAGGGGAGTATTTACGAGCAGTACTTC.